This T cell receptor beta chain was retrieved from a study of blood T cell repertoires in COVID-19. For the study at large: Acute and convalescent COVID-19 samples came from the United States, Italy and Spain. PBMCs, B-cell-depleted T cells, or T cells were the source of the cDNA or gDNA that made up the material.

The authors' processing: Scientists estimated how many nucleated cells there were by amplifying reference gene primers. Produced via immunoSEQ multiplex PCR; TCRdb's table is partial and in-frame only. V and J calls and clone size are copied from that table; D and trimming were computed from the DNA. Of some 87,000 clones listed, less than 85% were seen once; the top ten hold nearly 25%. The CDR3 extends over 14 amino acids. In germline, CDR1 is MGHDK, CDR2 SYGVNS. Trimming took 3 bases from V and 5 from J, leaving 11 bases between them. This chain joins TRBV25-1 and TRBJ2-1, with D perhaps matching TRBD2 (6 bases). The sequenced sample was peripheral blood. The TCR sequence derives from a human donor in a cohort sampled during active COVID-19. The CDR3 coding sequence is TGTGCCAGCAGTGACATTAGCGGAAACAATGAGCAGTTCTTC. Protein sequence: CASSDISGNNEQFF.